These 7 T cell receptor beta chains were sequenced from one sample in a study of blood T cell repertoires in COVID-19. Libraries were prepared by immunoSEQ multiplex PCR; TCRdb keeps only in-frame clonotypes and omits some of them. The profile shows some 380,000 clones, 85% to 90% of them singletons. The sample was peripheral blood. All receptors derive from a man aged 18 to 29 with active or convalescent COVID-19.

The V and J genes are TRBV9 and TRBJ1-1; TRBD1 matches at 7 bases. The CDR3 spans 14 residues. CDR1 is SGDLS, CDR2 YYNGEE, per germline. The ends lost 4 bases at V and 5 bases at J; junction bases unmatched: 8. The CDR3 DNA sequence: TGTGCCAGCAGCCCCCAGGGGGTAGGGACTGAAGCTTTCTTT. This gives the protein CASSPQGVGTEAFF.

This chain connects TRBV27 to TRBJ2-7, with 8 nucleotides matching TRBD2. CDR1 and CDR2 (germline): MNHEY, SMNVEV (reference sequence). The V segment lost 4 bases and the J segment 0 bases; nucleotides outside the gene matches: 8. This CDR3 comprises 16 residues. In DNA, the CDR3 is TGTGCCAGCAGTTCAGCGGGAGCCCCGAGCTCCTACGAGCAGTACTTC. It translates to CASSSAGAPSSYEQYF.

The chain carries TRBV29-1 and TRBJ2-7; D may be TRBD2 (5 bases). The CDR3 is made up of 11 amino acids. Germline-derived CDR1 and CDR2 are SQVTM and ANQGSEA. Trimming stripped 4 bases from V and 7 bases from J, with 11 bases between. CDR3 protein: CSVVRGMEQYF. As DNA, the CDR3 is TGCAGCGTTGTCAGAGGGATGGAGCAGTACTTC.

The CDR3 bases are TGCGCCAGCAGCTTGGGTTATAGCGGGGGGTACGAGCAGTACTTC. This encodes CASSLGYSGGYEQYF. The rearrangement joins TRBV5-1 to TRBJ2-7, with 10 bases fitting TRBD2. The CDR3 runs 15 residues. V trimming: 0 bases; J trimming: 4 bases; junction bases outside the gene matches: 4. The germline gives CDR1 SGHRS, CDR2 YFSETQ.

The J gene is TRBJ1-2, the V gene TRBV24-1; 7 bases fit TRBD1. Trimming took 3 bases from V and 3 from J; bases not matched to a gene: 6. The CDR3 extends over 15 amino acids. Germline CDR1 KGHDR, CDR2 SFDVKD. The CDR3 DNA sequence: TGTGCCACCAGTGATCCTGGAGGGACAGACTATGGCTACACCTTC. Protein product: CATSDPGGTDYGYTF.

The chain has TRBV9 and TRBJ1-2, with D possibly matching TRBD1 (6 bases). The CDR3 contains 14 residues. V was trimmed by 4 bases and J by 7 bases, leaving 17 bases between them. Germline values: CDR1 SGDLS, CDR2 YYNGEE. The CDR3, as DNA: TGTGCCAGCAGCTCCGCAGGGGAACAATCTGGCTACACCTTC. Translating gives CASSSAGEQSGYTF.

CDR3 DNA sequence: TGTGCCAGCAGCCGCGGGACTGCCGTGGAACTGTTTTTT. Translating it yields CASSRGTAVELFF. V and J are TRBV5-5 and TRBJ1-4; TRBD1 is a possible D gene (5 bases). Germline values: CDR1 SGHKS, CDR2 YYEKEE (reference sequence). CDR3 length equals 13 residues. V was shortened by 4 bases and J by 12 bases, with 16 bases between the two germline ends.